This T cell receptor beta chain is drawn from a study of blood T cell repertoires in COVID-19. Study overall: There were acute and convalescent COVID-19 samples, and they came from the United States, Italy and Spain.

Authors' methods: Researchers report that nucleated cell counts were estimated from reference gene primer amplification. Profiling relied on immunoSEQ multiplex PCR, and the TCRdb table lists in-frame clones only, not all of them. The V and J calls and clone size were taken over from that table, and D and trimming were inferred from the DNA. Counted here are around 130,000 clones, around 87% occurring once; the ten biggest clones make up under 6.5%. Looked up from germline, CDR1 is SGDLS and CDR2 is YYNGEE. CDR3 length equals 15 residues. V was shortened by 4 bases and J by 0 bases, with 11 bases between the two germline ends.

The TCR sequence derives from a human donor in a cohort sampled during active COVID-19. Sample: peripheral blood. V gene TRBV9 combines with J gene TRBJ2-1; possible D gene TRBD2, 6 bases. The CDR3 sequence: CASSPGRSSYNEQFF. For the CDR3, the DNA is TGTGCCAGCAGCCCCGGGAGAAGCTCCTACAATGAGCAGTTCTTC.